This TCR beta chain appears in the sequencing data of a study of beta chain features in type 1 diabetes. CD4+ naive, central memory, regulatory and stem cell-like memory cells were sorted via CD45RO/CCR7/CD25/CD127/CD95/CD27. The entirety of the isolated RNA underwent reverse transcription, so expressed TCRB transcripts were sequenced. Assay: immunoSEQ multiplex PCR; the TCRdb copy retains only in-frame clones and omits some. The sample contains 250,000 to 350,000 clones, around 15% of which appear only once. Findings of the study overall: More deletions and fewer insertions at VDJ junctions were found in patients with type 1 diabetes.

The junction had 6 bases not matched to a gene; V was cut back by 0 bases and J by 1 base. Germline-derived CDR1 and CDR2 are SGHDT and YYEEEE. This CDR3 is built from 16 residues. Comments on this clone: Its specificity is unknown.

This TCR derives from a man aged 30 to 39 in good health. Sequencing was performed on central memory CD4+ T cells from blood. V gene TRBV5-6 combines with J gene TRBJ2-7; 8 positions agree with TRBD1. The CDR3 region has the DNA TGTGCCAGCAGCTTGGTCTACAGGGGGTCATCCTACGAGCAGTACTTC. Translated, it gives CASSLVYRGSSYEQYF.